The present T cell receptor beta chain was sequenced within a study of T cell repertoires in cytomegalovirus infection. Study summary: The authors used CMV epitopes that were HLA-C-restricted (recently identified) and HLA-B-restricted (well studied). In public TCR beta signatures, there were indications of both CMV infection and matching HLA type.

This clonotype occurred many times. Its antigen is undetermined. Using its own MiXCR run on the reads, TCRdb lists one record per CDR3 protein. The sample has roughly 990,000 distinct CDR3 sequences, 31% seen once. Germline-derived CDR1 and CDR2 are SGHVS and FQNEAQ. Trimming took off 4 bases at V and 4 bases at J, with 8 bases between the two ends. The CDR3 is made up of 12 amino acids. This chain connects TRBV7-8 to TRBJ2-7; D unclear. The TCR was taken from a human donor in good health (CMV status not recorded). Some clones in this sample may be carry-over from other donors' samples. Source: cultured CD8+ T cells from PBMCs, taken from culture after CMV antigen stimulation. The CDR3 region has the DNA TGTGCCAGCAGCTCGGACGGATACGAGCAGTACTTC. Translated, it gives CASSSDGYEQYF.